This TCR beta chain was profiled in a study of cytomegalovirus exposure and HLA in healthy donors. Study results and caveats: The tendency of first-cohort TCR clusters to co-occur in the 110 or so validation repertoires emerged from a later analysis.

Profiled with immunoSEQ multiplex PCR; TCRdb holds only in-frame clones, not every one. The sample holds about 160,000 clones, 89% seen once. V lost 4 bases and J lost 5; bases outside the gene matches: 5. Germline V gives CDR1 GTSNPN, CDR2 SVGIG (reference sequence). The CDR3 runs 14 residues. As to this clone: Antigen unknown.

The sample taken for sequencing was PBMCs. The V call is TRBV30, the J call TRBJ2-5; TRBD2 matches 12 bases. This TCR was sampled from a woman younger than 30 in good health and CMV-seropositive. CDR3 in DNA: TGTGCCTGGAAATGGACTAGCGGGATGGAGACCCAGTACTTC. It codes for CAWKWTSGMETQYF.